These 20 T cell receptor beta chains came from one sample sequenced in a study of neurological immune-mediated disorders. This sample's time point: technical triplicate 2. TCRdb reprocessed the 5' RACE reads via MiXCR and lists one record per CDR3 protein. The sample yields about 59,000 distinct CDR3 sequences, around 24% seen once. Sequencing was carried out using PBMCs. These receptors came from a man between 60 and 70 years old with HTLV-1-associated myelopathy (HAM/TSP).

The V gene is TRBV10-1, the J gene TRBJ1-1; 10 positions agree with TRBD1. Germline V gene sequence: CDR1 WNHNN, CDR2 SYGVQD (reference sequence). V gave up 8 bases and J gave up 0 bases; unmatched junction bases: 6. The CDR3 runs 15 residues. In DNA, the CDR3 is TGCGCCAGCTTCGGACAGGGGGAGATGAACACTGAAGCTTTCTTT. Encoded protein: CASFGQGEMNTEAFF.

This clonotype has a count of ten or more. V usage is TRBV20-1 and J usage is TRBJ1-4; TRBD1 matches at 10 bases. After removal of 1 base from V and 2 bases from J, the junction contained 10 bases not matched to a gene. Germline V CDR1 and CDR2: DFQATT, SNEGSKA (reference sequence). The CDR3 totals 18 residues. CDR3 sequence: CSARVATGGWGTNEKLFF. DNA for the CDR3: TGCAGTGCTAGAGTCGCGACAGGGGGCTGGGGTACTAATGAAAAACTGTTTTTT.

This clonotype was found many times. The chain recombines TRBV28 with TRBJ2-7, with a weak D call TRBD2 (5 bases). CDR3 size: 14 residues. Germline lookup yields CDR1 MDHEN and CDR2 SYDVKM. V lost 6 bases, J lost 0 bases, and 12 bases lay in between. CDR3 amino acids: CASSRGLSSYEQYF. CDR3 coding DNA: TGTGCCAGCAGCCGAGGACTGAGCTCCTACGAGCAGTACTTC.

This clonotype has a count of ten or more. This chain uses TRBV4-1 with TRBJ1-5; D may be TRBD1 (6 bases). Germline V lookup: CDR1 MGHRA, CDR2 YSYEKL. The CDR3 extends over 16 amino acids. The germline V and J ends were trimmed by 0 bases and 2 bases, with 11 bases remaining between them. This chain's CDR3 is CASSQEGGTRNQPQHF. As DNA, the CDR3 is TGCGCCAGCAGCCAAGAAGGGGGGACCCGCAATCAGCCCCAGCATTTT.

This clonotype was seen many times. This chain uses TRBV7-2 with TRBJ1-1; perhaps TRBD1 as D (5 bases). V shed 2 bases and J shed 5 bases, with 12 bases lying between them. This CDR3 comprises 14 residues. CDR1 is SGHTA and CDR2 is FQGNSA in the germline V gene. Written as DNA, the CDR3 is TGTGCCAGCAGCTTATCTACGGGGCGGACTGAAGCTTTCTTT. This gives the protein CASSLSTGRTEAFF.

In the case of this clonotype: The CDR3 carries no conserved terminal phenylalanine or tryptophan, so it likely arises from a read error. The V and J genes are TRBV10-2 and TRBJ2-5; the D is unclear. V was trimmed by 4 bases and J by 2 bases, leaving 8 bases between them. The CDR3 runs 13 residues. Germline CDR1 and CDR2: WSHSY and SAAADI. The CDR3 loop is CASSVPGQETQYL. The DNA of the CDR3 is TGCGCCAGCAGTGTCCCGGGTCAAGAGACCCAGTACTTA.

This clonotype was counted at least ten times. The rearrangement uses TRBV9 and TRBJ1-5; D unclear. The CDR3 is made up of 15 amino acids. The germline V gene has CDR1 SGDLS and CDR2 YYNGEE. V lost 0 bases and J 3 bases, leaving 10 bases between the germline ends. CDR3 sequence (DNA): TGTGCCAGCAGCGTAGAAGATGGGTACAATCAGCCCCAGCATTTT. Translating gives CASSVEDGYNQPQHF.

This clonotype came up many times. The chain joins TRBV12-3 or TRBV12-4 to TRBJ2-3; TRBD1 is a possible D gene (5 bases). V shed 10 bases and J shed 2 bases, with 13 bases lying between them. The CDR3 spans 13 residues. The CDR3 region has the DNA TGTGCCACCACTCAGGGTTACACAGATACGCAGTATTTT. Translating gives CATTQGYTDTQYF.

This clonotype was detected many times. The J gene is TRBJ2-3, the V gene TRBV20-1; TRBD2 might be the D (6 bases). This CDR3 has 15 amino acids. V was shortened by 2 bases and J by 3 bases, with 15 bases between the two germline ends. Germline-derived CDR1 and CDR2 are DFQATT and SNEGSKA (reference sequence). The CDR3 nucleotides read TGCAGTGCTAGAACTCCGGGTGGGAGGACAGATACGCAGTATTTT. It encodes CSARTPGGRTDTQYF.

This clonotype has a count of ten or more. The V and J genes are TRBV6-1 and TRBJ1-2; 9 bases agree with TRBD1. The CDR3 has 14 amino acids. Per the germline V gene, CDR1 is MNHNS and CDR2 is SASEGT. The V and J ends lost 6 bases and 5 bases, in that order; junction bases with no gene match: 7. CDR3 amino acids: CASRLDRGRYGYTF. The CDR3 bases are TGTGCCAGCAGGTTGGACAGGGGCCGATATGGCTACACCTTC.

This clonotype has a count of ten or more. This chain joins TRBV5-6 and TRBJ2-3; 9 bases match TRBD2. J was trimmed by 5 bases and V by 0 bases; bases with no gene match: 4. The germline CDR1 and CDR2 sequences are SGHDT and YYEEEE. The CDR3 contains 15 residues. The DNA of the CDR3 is TGTGCCAGCAGCTTGGCGGGACTAGCAGGAGATACGCAGTATTTT. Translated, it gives CASSLAGLAGDTQYF.

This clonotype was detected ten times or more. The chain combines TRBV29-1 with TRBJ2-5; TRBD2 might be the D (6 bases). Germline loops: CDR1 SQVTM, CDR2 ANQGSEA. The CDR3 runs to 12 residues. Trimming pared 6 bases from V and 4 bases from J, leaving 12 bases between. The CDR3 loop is CSVRDFGETQYF. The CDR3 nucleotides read TGCAGCGTGAGGGACTTCGGAGAGACCCAGTACTTC.

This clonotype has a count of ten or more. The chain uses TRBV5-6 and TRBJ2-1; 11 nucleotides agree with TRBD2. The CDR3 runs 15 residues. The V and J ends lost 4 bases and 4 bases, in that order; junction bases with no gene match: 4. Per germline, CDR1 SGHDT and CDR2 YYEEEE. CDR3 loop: CASSKGTSGYNEQFF. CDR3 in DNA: TGTGCCAGCAGCAAGGGGACTAGCGGATACAATGAGCAGTTCTTC.

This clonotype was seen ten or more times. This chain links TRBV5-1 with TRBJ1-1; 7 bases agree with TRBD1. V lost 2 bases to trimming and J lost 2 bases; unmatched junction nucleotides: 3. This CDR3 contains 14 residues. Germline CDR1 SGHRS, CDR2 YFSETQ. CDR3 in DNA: TGCGCCAGCAGCTTAGGGGGCATTAACACTGAAGCTTTCTTT. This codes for CASSLGGINTEAFF.

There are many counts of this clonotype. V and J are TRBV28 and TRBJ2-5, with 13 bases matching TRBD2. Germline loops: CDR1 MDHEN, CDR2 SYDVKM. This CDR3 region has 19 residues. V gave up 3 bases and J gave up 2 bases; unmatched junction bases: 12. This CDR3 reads CASSFSATSGRGGQETQYF. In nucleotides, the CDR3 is TGTGCCAGCAGTTTTTCTGCTACTAGCGGGAGGGGGGGGCAAGAGACCCAGTACTTC.

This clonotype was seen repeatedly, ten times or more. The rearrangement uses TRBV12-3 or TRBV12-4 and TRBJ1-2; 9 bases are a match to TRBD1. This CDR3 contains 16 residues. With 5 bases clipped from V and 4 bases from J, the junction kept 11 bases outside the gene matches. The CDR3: CASSGQGRGNPYGYTF. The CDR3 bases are TGTGCCAGCAGTGGACAGGGGAGGGGCAACCCCTATGGCTACACCTTC.

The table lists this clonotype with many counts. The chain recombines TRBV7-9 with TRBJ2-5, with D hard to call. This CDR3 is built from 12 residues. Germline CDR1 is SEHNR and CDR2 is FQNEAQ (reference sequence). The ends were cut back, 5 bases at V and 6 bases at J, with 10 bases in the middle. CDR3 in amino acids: CASSLHLQTQYF. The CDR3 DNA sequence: TGTGCCAGCAGCCTTCATTTACAGACCCAGTACTTC.

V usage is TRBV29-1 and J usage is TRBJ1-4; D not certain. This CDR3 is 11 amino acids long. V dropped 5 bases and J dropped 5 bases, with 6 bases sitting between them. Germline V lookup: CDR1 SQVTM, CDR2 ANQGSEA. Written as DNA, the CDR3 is TGCAGCGTTAACCTCAATGAAAAACTGTTTTTT. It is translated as CSVNLNEKLFF.

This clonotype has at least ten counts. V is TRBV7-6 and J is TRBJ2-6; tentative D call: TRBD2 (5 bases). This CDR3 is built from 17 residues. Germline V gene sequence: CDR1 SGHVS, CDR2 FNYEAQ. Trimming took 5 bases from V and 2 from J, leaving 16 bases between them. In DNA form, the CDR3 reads TGTGCCAGCAGCCCCGGGAATTCCCTCGCTGGGGCCAACGTCCTGACTTTC. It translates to CASSPGNSLAGANVLTF.

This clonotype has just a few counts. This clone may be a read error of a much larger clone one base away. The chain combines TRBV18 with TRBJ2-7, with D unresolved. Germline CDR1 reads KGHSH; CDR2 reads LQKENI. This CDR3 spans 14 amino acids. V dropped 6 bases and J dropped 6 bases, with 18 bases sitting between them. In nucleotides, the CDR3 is TGTGCCAGCTCCCCGGGCGACGAGTGGACCGAGCAGTACTTC. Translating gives CASSPGDEWTEQYF.